Following are 20 T cell receptor beta chains from one sample sequenced in a study of cytomegalovirus exposure and HLA in healthy donors. Primers included in the PCR were 60 Vbeta and 13 Jbeta primers. Repertoires were generated with immunoSEQ multiplex PCR, while TCRdb's copy carries only in-frame clones and drops some. The table lists more than 85,000 clones, around 80% of them singletons. Sequencing input: PBMCs. The receptors were gathered from a man younger than 45 in good health and CMV-seronegative.

The chain has TRBV30 and TRBJ1-1; no clear D. Germline V CDR1 and CDR2: GTSNPN, SVGIG (reference sequence). V dropped 4 bases and J dropped 6 bases, with 12 bases sitting between them. CDR3 length: 12 amino acids. Here the CDR3 DNA reads TGTGCCTGGAACCCCCGAACTCCTGAAGCTTTCTTT. Translated: CAWNPRTPEAFF.

The chain recombines TRBV9 with TRBJ1-1, with D unresolved. V was shortened by 6 bases and J by 8 bases, with 20 bases between the two germline ends. Germline V gene sequence: CDR1 SGDLS, CDR2 YYNGEE. The CDR3 extends over 14 amino acids. The CDR3 sequence: CASTPDGGVDEAFF. CDR3 sequence (DNA): TGTGCCAGCACCCCCGACGGTGGAGTAGACGAAGCTTTCTTT.

This clone was observed a single time. This chain joins TRBV18 and TRBJ2-7; no clear D gene. The CDR3 covers 17 residues. Trimming stripped 3 bases from V and 2 bases from J, with 20 bases between. Germline V CDR1 and CDR2: KGHSH, LQKENI. The CDR3 nucleotides read TGTGCCAGCTCACCGAGGCCCCTCGGCCAAGCTCCCTACGAGCAGTACTTC. This encodes CASSPRPLGQAPYEQYF.

The V gene is TRBV27, the J gene TRBJ1-1; 7 bases fit TRBD1. V lost 5 bases and J lost 0; bases outside the gene matches: 3. This CDR3 spans 14 amino acids. Germline lookup yields CDR1 MNHEY and CDR2 SMNVEV (reference sequence). The CDR3 nucleotides read TGTGCCAGCAGTAAGACAGGGCTGAACACTGAAGCTTTCTTT. Its translation: CASSKTGLNTEAFF.

The chain uses TRBV6-5 and TRBJ2-5, with TRBD1 as a possible D gene (7 bases). Trimming removed 6 bases from V and 4 bases from J, with 12 bases in between. The CDR3 runs to 13 residues. From germline, CDR1 is MNHEY and CDR2 SVGAGI. The CDR3 loop reads CASRQGGPETQYF. CDR3 coding DNA: TGTGCCAGCAGGCAGGGGGGTCCAGAGACCCAGTACTTC.

J is TRBJ2-3 and V is TRBV27, with TRBD2 identical over 9 bases. V shed 2 bases and J 2 bases; nucleotides not matched to a gene: 5. CDR3 length: 16 amino acids. Germline V gene lookup returns CDR1 MNHEY and CDR2 SMNVEV (reference sequence). The CDR3 protein is CASSLISGGTTDTQYF. The CDR3 region has the DNA TGTGCCAGCAGTTTAATAAGCGGGGGGACCACAGATACGCAGTATTTT.

Concerning this clone itself: Other DNA sequences in this specimen translate into the identical CDR3. The chain employs TRBV2 and TRBJ2-7, with 8 positions matching TRBD1. V shed 5 bases, J shed 3 bases, and the junction held 3 bases outside the gene matches. CDR1 is SNHLY, CDR2 FYNNEI, per germline. The CDR3 is 13 residues long. The chain's CDR3 is CASSSGTGYEQYF. The CDR3 coding sequence is TGTGCCAGCAGTTCCGGGACAGGCTACGAGCAGTACTTC.

The chain employs TRBV6-1 and TRBJ2-7, with D possibly TRBD1 on 6 matching bases. CDR1 MNHNS and CDR2 SASEGT come from the germline V gene. The CDR3 loop spans 10 amino acids. V lost 6 bases and J lost 13, with 13 bases in between. The CDR3 sequence is CASRAGAQYF. The CDR3 DNA is TGTGCCAGCAGAGCAGGGGCTCAATACTTC.

The genes are TRBV7-9 and TRBJ2-1, with D possibly matching TRBD2 (6 bases). The CDR3 sequence is 15 residues long. CDR1 SEHNR and CDR2 FQNEAQ come from the germline V gene (reference sequence). Trimming removed 8 bases from V and 2 bases from J, with 16 bases in between. The CDR3 here is CASRGGDPTYNEQFF. CDR3 coding DNA: TGTGCCAGCCGCGGCGGGGACCCCACCTACAATGAGCAGTTCTTC.

This rearrangement joins TRBV27 to TRBJ1-1; maybe TRBD1 (6 bases). This CDR3 contains 15 residues. The germline V gene has CDR1 MNHEY and CDR2 SMNVEV (reference sequence). V was shortened by 3 bases and J by 5 bases, with 16 bases between the two germline ends. CDR3 region: CASSFSGQLGTEAFF. The CDR3 bases are TGTGCCAGCAGTTTTTCCGGACAGCTTGGTACTGAAGCTTTCTTT.

The rearrangement links TRBV2 to TRBJ2-7; 7 nucleotides line up with TRBD2. This CDR3 has 14 residues. The germline CDR1 and CDR2 sequences are SNHLY and FYNNEI. V was pared by 4 bases and J by 2 bases, with 5 bases of the junction left unmatched. The CDR3, as DNA: TGTGCCAGCAGTGGCCAGGGAGGGGCCTACGAGCAGTACTTC. This encodes CASSGQGGAYEQYF.

The V gene is TRBV4-1, the J gene TRBJ2-5; D may be TRBD2 (5 bases). The V end was cut by 4 bases, the J end by 5 bases, with 14 bases between. From germline, CDR1 is MGHRA and CDR2 YSYEKL. This CDR3 has 14 amino acids. The CDR3 DNA sequence: TGCGCCAGCAGCCGGATTGGTGGGAGTGAGACCCAGTACTTC. This gives the protein CASSRIGGSETQYF.

This sequence joins TRBV27 and TRBJ1-2; D gene unclear. The germline V gene has CDR1 MNHEY and CDR2 SMNVEV (reference sequence). Trimming took off 6 bases at V and 8 bases at J, with 19 bases between the two ends. The CDR3 covers 14 residues. The CDR3 here is CASSPLGSSGGYTF. As DNA, the CDR3 is TGTGCCAGCAGCCCGCTTGGGTCTTCGGGAGGCTACACCTTC.

This chain connects TRBV9 to TRBJ1-3, with no clear D. This CDR3 region has 13 residues. V lost 3 bases, J lost 4 bases, and 8 bases lay in between. In germline, CDR1 is SGDLS, CDR2 YYNGEE. The CDR3 loop reads CASSAPPGNTIYF. The CDR3 DNA sequence: TGTGCCAGCAGCGCCCCTCCCGGAAACACCATATATTTT. Full variable domain (rest looked up from reference TRBV9 and TRBJ1-3): DSGVTQTPKHLITATGQRVTLRCSPRSGDLSVYWYQQSLDQGLQFLIQYYNGEERAKGNILERFSAQQFPDLHSELNLSSLELGDSALYFCASSAPPGNTIYFGEGSWLTVV.

This chain links TRBV9 with TRBJ1-4; TRBD1 matches 9 bases. The V gene end was trimmed by 0 bases and the J gene end by 8 bases; junction bases not matched to a gene: 5. This CDR3 has 15 residues. Germline CDR1 reads SGDLS; CDR2 reads YYNGEE. The CDR3, as DNA: TGTGCCAGCAGCGTAGGGGGACAGGGCTGGGAAAAACTGTTTTTT. Translating gives CASSVGGQGWEKLFF.

The chain links TRBV7-2 to TRBJ1-4; no firm D call. Trimming left V 5 bases short and J 0 bases short, with 10 bases between. This CDR3 region has 15 residues. Germline-derived CDR1 and CDR2 are SGHTA and FQGNSA. CDR3: CASSRALATNEKLFF. CDR3 in DNA: TGTGCCAGCAGCCGTGCGCTCGCAACTAATGAAAAACTGTTTTTT.

This sequence joins TRBV7-9 and TRBJ2-2, with TRBD1 as a possible D gene (6 bases). The CDR3 sequence is 14 residues long. V was pared by 8 bases and J by 4 bases, with 14 bases between. In germline, CDR1 is SEHNR, CDR2 FQNEAQ (reference sequence). The CDR3 DNA reads TGTGCCAGCGATGATACAGGGCCCACCGGGGAGCTGTTTTTT. This translates into CASDDTGPTGELFF.

The V call is TRBV2, the J call TRBJ2-7, with 9 bases identical to TRBD1. The length of the CDR3 is 16 residues. V lost 0 bases, J lost 2 bases, and 5 bases stayed unmatched. The germline V gene encodes CDR1 SNHLY and CDR2 FYNNEI. CDR3 amino acids: CASSEADRTGAYEQYF. The CDR3, as DNA: TGTGCCAGCAGTGAAGCGGATAGGACAGGGGCCTACGAGCAGTACTTC.

The genes are TRBV28 and TRBJ1-1; unclear D gene. CDR1 and CDR2 from the germline V gene are MDHEN and SYDVKM. CDR3 length: 16 residues. Trimming removed 5 bases at V and 7 bases at J, with 23 bases between. DNA of the CDR3: TGTGCCAGCAGTACTATGGGGAAGCGGGCCAAGGGTGAAGCTTTCTTT. As protein: CASSTMGKRAKGEAFF.

The J gene is TRBJ2-2, the V gene TRBV29-1, with a weak D call TRBD1 (5 bases). In germline, CDR1 is SQVTM, CDR2 ANQGSEA. The CDR3 is 13 residues long. The ends were cut back, 7 bases at V and 6 bases at J, with 15 bases in the middle. The CDR3 is CSGGQGTAGELFF. Written as DNA, the CDR3 is TGCAGCGGAGGTCAGGGCACGGCCGGGGAGCTGTTTTTT.